The next 30 T cell receptor beta chains were all read from a single sample in a study of blood T cells in healthy people across ages. Primers used in a second PCR of about 6 to 11 cycles were a sample-barcoded 5' primer and a J-beta primer mix. MiXCR, run by TCRdb on the 5' RACE reads, gives a single entry per CDR3 protein. The table shows roughly 1.6 million distinct CDR3 sequences, with 34% occurring only once. The sequenced sample was blood. These receptors were collected from a woman in her 30s in good health.

In regard to this clonotype: One junction end disagrees with the germline gene, perhaps due to a read error. The V and J genes are TRBV11-2 and TRBJ2-3; D possibly uses TRBD1 or TRBD2 (5 bases each). This CDR3 spans 14 amino acids. The germline V gene encodes CDR1 SGHAT and CDR2 FQNNGV. The chain's CDR3 is CASRAGTQRDTHYF. The CDR3 nucleotides read TGTGCCAGCAGGGCCGGGACCCAGAGGGATACGCACTATTTT.

In nucleotides, the CDR3 is TGTGCCATCAGAGGACAGGGGCGGTCCTACAATGAGCAGTTCTTC. Translating gives CAIRGQGRSYNEQFF. The rearrangement links TRBV10-3 to TRBJ2-1, with 9 bases lining up with TRBD1. The CDR3 length is 15 residues. The germline gives CDR1 ENHRY, CDR2 SYGVKD. V shed 6 bases, J shed 1 base, and the junction held 4 bases outside the gene matches.

In this sample, this clonotype turned up a few times. The chain joins TRBV7-9 to TRBJ1-1; D call uncertain. The CDR3 loop spans 15 amino acids. Germline V gene data show CDR1 as SEHNR and CDR2 as FQNEAQ (reference sequence). V was shortened by 5 bases and J by 3 bases, with 16 bases between the two germline ends. The CDR3 reads CASSESPGRDTEAFF. CDR3 DNA: TGTGCCAGCAGCGAGAGCCCCGGGCGGGACACTGAAGCTTTCTTT.

The gene calls are TRBV20-1 and TRBJ2-1, with 7 positions matching TRBD2. The CDR3 runs to 14 residues. V lost 6 bases and J lost 4; bases outside the gene matches: 9. Looked up from germline, CDR1 is DFQATT and CDR2 is SNEGSKA (reference sequence). The CDR3 region is CSAPGGSVYNEQFF. The CDR3 coding sequence is TGCAGTGCCCCCGGGGGGTCGGTTTACAATGAGCAGTTCTTC.

In its sample, this clonotype was seen a few times. The chain couples TRBV6-5 to TRBJ2-2, with unresolved D. The CDR3 loop spans 12 amino acids. The germline gives CDR1 MNHEY, CDR2 SVGAGI. Trimming cost V 5 bases and J 7 bases, with 8 bases left between them. This CDR3 reads CASSRVGGELFF. The CDR3 DNA reads as TGTGCCAGCAGTAGGGTGGGCGGGGAGCTGTTTTTT.

V gene TRBV10-3 combines with J gene TRBJ2-1; 8 nucleotides match TRBD2. Germline-derived CDR1 and CDR2 are ENHRY and SYGVKD. The CDR3 runs to 14 residues. CDR3 bases: TGTGCAACGGGCCAACTAGCGGCCAGGGGTGGGCAGTTCTTC. Its translation is CATGQLAARGGQFF.

In this sample, this clonotype turned up a few times. The chain recombines TRBV14 with TRBJ2-3; D uncertain. V lost 1 base, J lost 6 bases, and 17 bases lay in between. The CDR3 consists of 16 residues. In germline, CDR1 is SGHDN, CDR2 FVKESK. CDR3 protein: CASSQGIETGRDTQYF. CDR3 bases: TGTGCCAGCAGCCAAGGAATCGAGACGGGCAGGGATACGCAGTATTTT.

This clonotype was counted only a few times. V usage is TRBV9 and J usage is TRBJ2-1; 7 nucleotides line up with TRBD2. V trimming: 0 bases; J trimming: 7 bases; junction bases outside the gene matches: 7. This CDR3 spans 15 amino acids. Germline V gene data show CDR1 as SGDLS and CDR2 as YYNGEE. The CDR3 sequence: CASSVETSPENEQFF. The CDR3 DNA reads TGTGCCAGCAGCGTAGAGACTAGCCCTGAGAATGAGCAGTTCTTC.

This clonotype was observed a few times. This chain connects TRBV9 to TRBJ2-5, with 9 bases aligning to TRBD1. Germline CDR1 SGDLS, CDR2 YYNGEE. The CDR3 spans 15 residues. V lost 2 bases to trimming and J lost 5 bases; unmatched junction nucleotides: 7. As DNA, the CDR3 is TGTGCCAGCAGCGTCCGGGACAGGGAGAGTGAGACCCAGTACTTC. Protein product: CASSVRDRESETQYF.

The chain employs TRBV28 and TRBJ2-3; 8 bases are a match to TRBD1. With V trimmed by 6 bases and J by 4 bases, 6 bases remained unmatched. This CDR3 spans 14 amino acids. Germline V gives CDR1 MDHEN, CDR2 SYDVKM. CDR3 sequence (DNA): TGTGCCAGCAGACACAGGGGGTCGTCAGATACGCAGTATTTT. Translating gives CASRHRGSSDTQYF.

The chain combines TRBV7-8 with TRBJ1-5, with D perhaps TRBD1 (6 bases). CDR1 is SGHVS and CDR2 is FQNEAQ in the germline V gene. V lost 1 base, J lost 7 bases, and 23 bases lay in between. This CDR3 has 18 amino acids. This CDR3 reads CASSLERREWGGGQPQHF. In DNA form, the CDR3 reads TGTGCCAGCAGCTTAGAGCGACGTGAATGGGGGGGCGGACAGCCCCAGCATTTT.

Remarks on this clonotype: No conserved phenylalanine or tryptophan is present at the end of the CDR3, so a read error is the likely explanation. Because the CDR3's place on the DNA is in doubt, the DNA is left out and the CDR3 is given as listed by TCRdb. The chain employs TRBV29-1 and TRBJ2-1; TRBD1, the table's D call, lacks a check against the DNA. CDR1 is SQVTM and CDR2 is ANQGSEA in the germline V gene. The CDR3 is 12 amino acids long, termini counted. CDR3 loop: CSVEDPRGPYLL.

The count of this clonotype is one. The chain joins TRBV6-6 to TRBJ2-7; a possible D gene is TRBD2 (6 bases). Looked up from germline, CDR1 is MNHNY and CDR2 is SVGAGI (reference sequence). The CDR3 is 16 residues long. The germline V and J ends were trimmed by 4 bases and 0 bases, with 16 bases remaining between them. The CDR3 DNA follows: TGTGCCAGCAGTTCCTCGGACTATCCAAGCTCCTACGAGCAGTACTTC. Protein product: CASSSSDYPSSYEQYF.

This clonotype was counted a few times. This chain links TRBV4-1 with TRBJ2-3; D ambiguous. The germline CDR1 and CDR2 sequences are MGHRA and YSYEKL. The CDR3 contains 15 residues. Trimming removed 4 bases from V and 3 bases from J, with 14 bases in between. The CDR3 DNA reads as TGCGCCAGCAGCCCGGGCCAGTCGCGGACAGATACGCAGTATTTT. Protein: CASSPGQSRTDTQYF.

The CDR3 DNA follows: TGTGCCAGCCTACGGGGCGCTGGCTATGGCTACACCTTC. Its translation is CASLRGAGYGYTF. This chain connects TRBV6-5 to TRBJ1-2; weak D call: TRBD1 (5 bases). Looked up from germline, CDR1 is MNHEY and CDR2 is SVGAGI. V was shortened by 8 bases and J by 4 bases, with 14 bases between the two germline ends. This CDR3 is built from 13 residues.

The genes are TRBV19 and TRBJ1-2; TRBD1 is a possible D gene (5 bases). The V gene's germline CDR1 is LNHDA and CDR2 SQIVND (reference sequence). With 4 bases removed from V and 8 bases from J, the gap between germline ends came to 11 bases. This CDR3 is 12 amino acids long. CDR3 amino acids: CASSRPRGGYTF. CDR3 DNA: TGTGCCAGTAGTAGACCCCGGGGCGGCTACACCTTC.

J is TRBJ2-1 and V is TRBV5-1, with a possible D match to TRBD2 (5 bases). The CDR3 loop spans 19 amino acids. Trimming removed 2 bases from V and 2 bases from J, with 23 bases in between. CDR1 and CDR2 (germline): SGHRS, YFSETQ. Written as DNA, the CDR3 is TGCGCCAGCAGCTTCCCTTTGGCGGGCGTGACTGGTCCCTACAATGAGCAGTTCTTC. Protein sequence: CASSFPLAGVTGPYNEQFF.

This clonotype was counted between two and nine times. The rearrangement links TRBV4-1 to TRBJ1-6; D gene ambiguous. Trimming pared 4 bases from V and 3 bases from J, leaving 16 bases between. Germline V CDR1 and CDR2: MGHRA, YSYEKL. The CDR3 runs 17 residues. CDR3 residues: CASSPEGRTNYNSPLHF. The CDR3, as DNA: TGCGCCAGCAGCCCTGAAGGACGGACTAACTATAATTCACCCCTCCACTTT.

The chain links TRBV4-2 to TRBJ2-5; D perhaps matches TRBD1 (6 bases). The CDR3 extends over 14 amino acids. Germline V CDR1 and CDR2: LGHNA, YNFKEQ. V was shortened by 6 bases and J by 2 bases, with 13 bases between the two germline ends. Written as DNA, the CDR3 is TGTGCCAGCAGGCCGGGACATTATCAAGAGACCCAGTACTTC. It encodes CASRPGHYQETQYF.

This sequence joins TRBV20-1 and TRBJ2-7; no clear D gene. The CDR3 is 14 residues long. V was trimmed by 2 bases and J by 4 bases, leaving 15 bases between them. CDR1 and CDR2 (germline): DFQATT, SNEGSKA (reference sequence). The CDR3 DNA follows: TGCAGTGCTAGAACATTGACCCTTTTATACGAGCAGTACTTC. Protein product: CSARTLTLLYEQYF.

The chain is built from TRBV25-1 and TRBJ1-5; D remains unclear. Germline V gene lookup returns CDR1 MGHDK and CDR2 SYGVNS. The CDR3 has 14 residues. V lost 10 bases, J lost 0 bases, and 13 bases lay in between. CDR3 amino acids: CATQVHLSNQPQHF. The CDR3 bases are TGTGCCACCCAGGTCCACCTTAGCAATCAGCCCCAGCATTTT.

This chain links TRBV6-5 with TRBJ2-2; the match to TRBD2 covers 7 bases. The V and J ends lost 0 bases and 5 bases, in that order; junction bases with no gene match: 9. CDR1 and CDR2 from the germline V gene are MNHEY and SVGAGI. The CDR3 extends over 17 amino acids. This chain's CDR3 is CASSYSWSSGLTGELFF. DNA of the CDR3: TGTGCCAGCAGTTACTCTTGGAGTAGCGGGTTGACCGGGGAGCTGTTTTTT.

The chain uses TRBV28 and TRBJ2-7; D possibly corresponds to TRBD1 (5 bases). Deletions cut 7 bases from V and 2 bases from J, with 18 bases between. CDR3 length equals 15 residues. Germline assignment: CDR1 MDHEN and CDR2 SYDVKM. The CDR3 reads CASMPRSRDPYEQYF. CDR3 nucleotide sequence: TGTGCCAGCATGCCTCGTTCCAGGGATCCCTACGAGCAGTACTTC.

Comments on this clonotype: The CDR3 does not end in the conserved phenylalanine or tryptophan, so this is likely a read error. The rearrangement joins TRBV7-3 to TRBJ1-6; TRBD1 is a possible D gene (6 bases). Germline lookup yields CDR1 SGHTA and CDR2 FQGTGA. This CDR3 is 14 amino acids long. V lost 5 bases, J lost 8 bases, and 13 bases lay in between. The DNA for the CDR3 is TGTGCCAGCAGCCCTACAGGGTCGGATTCACCCCTCCACGTT. Translation: CASSPTGSDSPLHV.

This chain connects TRBV20-1 to TRBJ2-2; 14 nucleotides agree with TRBD2. Germline CDR1 is DFQATT and CDR2 is SNEGSKA (reference sequence). This CDR3 contains 16 residues. Losses at the gene ends were 6 bases for V and 6 bases for J; bases not matched to a gene: 9. The CDR3 region is CSAPVGLAGGAGELFF. The CDR3 DNA follows: TGCAGTGCCCCTGTAGGACTAGCGGGAGGAGCCGGGGAGCTGTTTTTT.

The table lists this clonotype with a few counts. This rearrangement joins TRBV7-2 to TRBJ2-5, with 8 bases fitting TRBD2. V lost 4 bases to trimming and J lost 3 bases; unmatched junction nucleotides: 10. CDR1 is SGHTA and CDR2 is FQGNSA in the germline V gene. The CDR3 has 16 residues. CDR3 amino acids: CASSYWNGLAKETQYF. DNA for the CDR3: TGTGCCAGCAGCTACTGGAACGGACTAGCCAAAGAGACCCAGTACTTC.

The sample holds a few counts of this clonotype. This sequence joins TRBV16 and TRBJ1-2, with D hard to call. V was clipped by 0 bases and J by 7 bases, with 12 bases between them. Germline V CDR1 and CDR2: KGHSY, FQNENV. This CDR3 spans 14 amino acids. CDR3 nucleotides: TGTGCCAGCAGCCAATCTCGAGGGTCTGGTGGCTACACCTTC. This sequence encodes CASSQSRGSGGYTF.

This clonotype occurred a few times. This chain uses TRBV2 with TRBJ1-2; TRBD1 matches at 8 bases. Germline V gives CDR1 SNHLY, CDR2 FYNNEI. V lost 6 bases to trimming and J lost 2 bases; unmatched junction nucleotides: 8. This CDR3 is 15 amino acids long. CDR3 protein: CASSSDRAGNYGYTF. DNA of the CDR3: TGTGCCAGCAGCTCGGACAGGGCGGGAAACTATGGCTACACCTTC.

V gene TRBV20-1 combines with J gene TRBJ2-7; TRBD2 aligns across 15 bases. The trim removed 5 bases at V and 2 bases at J, leaving 10 bases unmatched. This CDR3 has 17 residues. CDR1 and CDR2 from the germline V gene are DFQATT and SNEGSKA (reference sequence). CDR3 coding DNA: TGCAGTGCTCCTCGCCAAGGACTAGCGGGAGGGGCCTACGAGCAGTACTTC. Translation: CSAPRQGLAGGAYEQYF.

This clonotype appeared many times. The rearrangement uses TRBV7-9 and TRBJ1-6; tentative D call: TRBD1 (5 bases). CDR3 length: 13 residues. The germline CDR1 and CDR2 sequences are SEHNR and FQNEAQ (reference sequence). The ends were cut back, 11 bases at V and 10 bases at J, with 18 bases in the middle. CDR3 nucleotide sequence: TGTGCCGGCCGGGCCGAAACAGGCTCACCCCTCCACTTT. Its translation: CAGRAETGSPLHF.